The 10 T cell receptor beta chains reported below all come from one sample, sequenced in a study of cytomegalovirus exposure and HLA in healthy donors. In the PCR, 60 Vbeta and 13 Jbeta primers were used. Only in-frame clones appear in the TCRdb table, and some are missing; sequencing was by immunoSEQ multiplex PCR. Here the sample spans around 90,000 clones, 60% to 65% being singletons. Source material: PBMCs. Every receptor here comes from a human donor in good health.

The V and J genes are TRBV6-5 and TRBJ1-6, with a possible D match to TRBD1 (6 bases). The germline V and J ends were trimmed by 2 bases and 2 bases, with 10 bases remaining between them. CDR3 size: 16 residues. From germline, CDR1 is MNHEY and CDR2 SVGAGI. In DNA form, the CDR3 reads TGTGCCAGCAGTTACAGTCCAGGGGCCTATAATTCACCCCTCCACTTT. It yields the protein CASSYSPGAYNSPLHF.

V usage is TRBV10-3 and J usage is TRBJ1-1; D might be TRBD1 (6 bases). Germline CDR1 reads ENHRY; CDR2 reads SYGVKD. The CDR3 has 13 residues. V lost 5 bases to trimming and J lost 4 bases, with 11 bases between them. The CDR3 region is CAISSTGVTEAFF. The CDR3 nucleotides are TGTGCCATCAGTTCGACAGGAGTCACTGAAGCTTTCTTT.

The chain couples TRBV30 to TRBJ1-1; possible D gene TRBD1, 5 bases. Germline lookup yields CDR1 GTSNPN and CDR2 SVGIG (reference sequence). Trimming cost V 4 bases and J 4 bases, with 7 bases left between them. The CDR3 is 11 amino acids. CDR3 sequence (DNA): TGTGCCTGGAAGGGGTTCACTGAAGCTTTCTTT. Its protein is CAWKGFTEAFF.

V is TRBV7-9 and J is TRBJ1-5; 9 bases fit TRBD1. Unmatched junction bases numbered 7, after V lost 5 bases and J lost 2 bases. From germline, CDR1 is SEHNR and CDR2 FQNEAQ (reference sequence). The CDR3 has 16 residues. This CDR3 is CASSRTGDRGNQPQHF. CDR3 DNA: TGTGCCAGCAGCCGGACAGGGGATAGAGGCAATCAGCCCCAGCATTTT.

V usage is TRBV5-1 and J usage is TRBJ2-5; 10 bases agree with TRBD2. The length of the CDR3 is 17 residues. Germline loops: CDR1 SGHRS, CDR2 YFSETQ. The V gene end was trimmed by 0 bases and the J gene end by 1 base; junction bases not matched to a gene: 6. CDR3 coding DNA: TGCGCCAGCAGCTTGGAGGCAGCGGGGGGGCCCCAAGAGACCCAGTACTTC. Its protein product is CASSLEAAGGPQETQYF.

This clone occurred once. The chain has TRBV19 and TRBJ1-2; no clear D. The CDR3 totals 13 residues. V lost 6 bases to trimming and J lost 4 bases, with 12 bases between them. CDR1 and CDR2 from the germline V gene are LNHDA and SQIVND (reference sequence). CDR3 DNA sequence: TGTGCCAGTAGAAGCGTGCCCGGCTATGGCTACACCTTC. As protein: CASRSVPGYGYTF.

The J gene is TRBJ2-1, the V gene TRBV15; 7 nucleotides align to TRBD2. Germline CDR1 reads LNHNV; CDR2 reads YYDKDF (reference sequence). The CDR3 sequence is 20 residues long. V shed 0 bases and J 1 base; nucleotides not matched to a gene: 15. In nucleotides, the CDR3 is TGTGCCACCAGCAGAGACAGGGCAGGCTTACTAGCGCGGTCCTACAATGAGCAGTTCTTC. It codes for CATSRDRAGLLARSYNEQFF. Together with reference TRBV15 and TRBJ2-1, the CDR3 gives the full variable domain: DAMVIQNPRYQVTQFGKPVTLSCSQTLNHNVMYWYQQKSSQAPKLLFHYYDKDFNNEADTPDNFQSRRPNTSFCFLDIRSPGLGDTAMYLCATSRDRAGLLARSYNEQFFGPGTRLTVL.

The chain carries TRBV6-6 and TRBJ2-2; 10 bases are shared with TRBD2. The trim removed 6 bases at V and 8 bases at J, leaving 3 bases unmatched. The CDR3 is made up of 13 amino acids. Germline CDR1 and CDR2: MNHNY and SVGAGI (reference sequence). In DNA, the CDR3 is TGTGCCAGCAGGCCGACTAGCGGGGGGGAGCTGTTTTTT. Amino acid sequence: CASRPTSGGELFF.

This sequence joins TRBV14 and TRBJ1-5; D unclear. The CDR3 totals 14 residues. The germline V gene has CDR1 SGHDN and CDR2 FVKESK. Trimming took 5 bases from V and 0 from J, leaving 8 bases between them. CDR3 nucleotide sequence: TGTGCCAGCAGCGAGGGATATAGCAATCAGCCCCAGCATTTT. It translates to CASSEGYSNQPQHF.

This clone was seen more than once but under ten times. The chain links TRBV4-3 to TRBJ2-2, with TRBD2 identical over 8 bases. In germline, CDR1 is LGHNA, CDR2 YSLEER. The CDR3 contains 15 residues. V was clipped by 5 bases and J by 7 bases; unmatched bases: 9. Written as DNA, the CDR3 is TGCGCCAGCAGCGTACGGGGGGGCCAGGGCGGGGAGCTGTTTTTT. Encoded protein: CASSVRGGQGGELFF.